Reported below is one T cell receptor beta chain. In its sample, this clonotype was seen a few times. The antigen it recognizes is unknown. The sample holds no much larger clone one base away, and base qualities are not on file. The sample is drawn from a study of response to subunit inactivated influenza vaccine (dated by TCRdb to about 2018). A note on the overall study: Deep quantitative profiling of the T cell receptor repertoire was used in the study to follow responses to a trivalent subunit inactivated influenza vaccine. Points the paper makes about the study in general: The authors suggested that each seasonal influenza vaccination may recruit only a limited number of new T cells.

Library preparation employed RT-PCR. Sequencing took place on an Illumina HiSeq 2500. Using fastp trimming at Q25 and MiXCR clonotype assembly, TCRdb reanalyzed the public sequencing data and kept in-frame beta chains. Rows with one shared CDR3 protein collapse into an entry with the most common genes and DNA. The sample data list 590,000 or so distinct CDR3 sequences, and 14% of these were observed just once. The biggest ten clones account for less than 8.5% of the sample. CDR3 length: 12 amino acids, cysteine to phenylalanine. Only CDR3 DNA is held: 36 bases, read in frame from base 1. V lost 4 bases and J lost 1 base; the stretch between them is 8 bases long. Looking up the germline V gene yields CDR1 SQVTM and CDR2 ANQGSEA.

This sample comprised PBMCs from blood, obtained roughly 2 weeks before vaccination. The source of this sequence is a man in his fifties or sixties who received an inactivated influenza vaccine. Donor details come from another sample of the same person, matched by shared clones. The sequence is built from TRBV29-1 and TRBJ2-7; 5 matching bases give a weak D call of TRBD1. The nucleotide sequence is TGCAGCGTTGTAAAGGGGTCCTACGAGCAGTACTTC. This encodes CSVVKGSYEQYF.